This TCR beta chain was identified in a study of blood T cell repertoires in COVID-19. Looking at the study overall: The samples span acute and convalescent COVID-19 from the United States, Italy and Spain. In each case, the material was cDNA or gDNA derived from T cells, B-cell-depleted T cells, or PBMCs.

How the authors handled the data: Cell counts per sample came from amplifying reference gene primers. Assay used: immunoSEQ multiplex PCR; TCRdb lists only in-frame clones, some missing. That table furnishes V, J and clone size, whereas the DNA furnished D and trimming. Of some 140,000 clones in the sample, less than 95% were seen once. The germline V gene encodes CDR1 MGHRA and CDR2 YSYEKL. Trimming left V 1 base short and J 5 bases short, with 11 bases between. This CDR3 region has 15 residues. The TCR was taken from a man between 50 and 59 years old with acute or convalescent COVID-19. Sequenced: peripheral blood. The J gene is TRBJ2-2, the V gene TRBV4-1, with D unclear. The CDR3 nucleotides read TGCGCCAGCAGCCAAGGCATTGGCTTTACCGGGGAGCTGTTTTTT. Protein product: CASSQGIGFTGELFF.